A single TCR beta chain is shown here with its context. Profiled with immunoSEQ multiplex PCR; TCRdb holds only in-frame clones, not every one. The table shows roughly 110,000 clones, with under 95% occurring only once. The CDR3 is made up of 14 amino acids. Trimming took 4 bases from V and 4 from J, leaving 13 bases between them. Germline-derived CDR1 and CDR2 are ENHRY and SYGVKD. This record belongs to a study of T cells after somatic rescue of genetic block. V is TRBV10-3 and J is TRBJ1-2; no clear D gene. This receptor was obtained from a woman aged 18-29 years. Sequencing used peripheral blood mononuclear cells (PBMCs). For the CDR3, the DNA is TGTGCCATCAGTGGGGTGGCATTTTCCTATGGCTACACCTTC. This gives the protein CAISGVAFSYGYTF.